This T cell receptor (beta chain) came from a study of blood T cells in healthy people across ages. This clonotype was seen repeatedly, ten times or more. A second PCR of roughly 7 to 11 cycles used a sample-barcoded 5' primer and a J-beta primer mix. Via MiXCR, TCRdb re-called the 5' RACE reads, giving one row per CDR3 protein. Of approximately 700,000 distinct CDR3 sequences in the sample, 32% were seen once. Each sample had at least 6.5 million PBMCs isolated. Germline V CDR1 and CDR2: SGHRS, YFSETQ. V shed 1 base and J shed 4 bases, with 14 bases lying between them. The CDR3 covers 16 residues. The chain combines TRBV5-1 with TRBJ1-4; the D gene is possibly TRBD1 (6 bases). Sequencing was performed on blood. The sequence came from a woman of 80 years or more in good health. The DNA for the CDR3 is TGCGCCAGCAGCTTGAAACCGGGACACATTAATGAAAAACTGTTTTTT. This codes for CASSLKPGHINEKLFF.